Presented here are 27 T cell receptor beta chains from one specimen sequenced in a study of cytomegalovirus exposure and HLA in healthy donors (dated by TCRdb to 2017 to 2019). Library method: the immunoSEQ multiplex PCR assay. For the multiplex PCR, a mixture combining 60 forward primers for TCR Vbeta segments and 13 reverse primers for TCR Jbeta segments was used. Held by TCRdb, this immuneACCESS table contains in-frame sequences only and omits some clones. Under half of the omission traces to an unresolved V gene where checked; the cause of the rest is unknown. In this sample the table shows 150,000 to 200,000 clones, approximately 82% of which occur a single time. The ten largest clonotypes hold 11% of the sample. The sequenced sample was PBMCs. The source is a man aged 18 to 29 in good health and CMV-seropositive.

Comment on this clone: Different DNA sequences within this sample yield the same CDR3. As DNA, the CDR3 is TGCGCCAGCAGTCCAGGGGGAGGCAATCAGCCCCAGCATTTT. This gives the protein CASSPGGGNQPQHF. The chain is built from TRBV5-1 and TRBJ1-5, with 7 bases fitting TRBD1. Germline V lookup: CDR1 SGHRS, CDR2 YFSETQ. V trimming: 5 bases; J trimming: 2 bases; junction bases outside the gene matches: 4. The CDR3 sequence is 14 residues long.

The chain couples TRBV6-4 to TRBJ1-1, with 9 bases lining up with TRBD1. This CDR3 region has 14 residues. Germline trimming cut 6 bases from V and 4 bases from J; bases unmatched to any gene: 6. Germline V CDR1 and CDR2: MRHNA, SNTAGT. Here the CDR3 reads CASREGQGGTEAFF. As DNA, the CDR3 is TGTGCCAGCAGAGAGGGACAGGGAGGCACTGAAGCTTTCTTT.

This rearrangement joins TRBV7-3 to TRBJ2-7; 10 bases agree with TRBD1. With 5 bases clipped from V and 6 bases from J, the junction kept 16 bases outside the gene matches. CDR3 size: 17 residues. Germline V gives CDR1 SGHTA, CDR2 FQGTGA. The CDR3 sequence is CASSPPGQGSPGGEQYF. CDR3 nucleotides: TGTGCCAGCAGCCCTCCGGGACAGGGGTCTCCGGGCGGCGAGCAGTACTTC. The full variable domain, with the rest looked up from reference TRBV7-3 and TRBJ2-7, is GAGVSQTPSNKVTEKGKYVELRCDPISGHTALYWYRQSLGQGPEFLIYFQGTGAADDSGLPNDRFFAVRPEGSVSTLKIQRTERGDSAVYLCASSPPGQGSPGGEQYFGPGTRLTVT.

The chain employs TRBV6-1 and TRBJ2-1; TRBD2 matches 8 bases. The CDR3 runs to 15 residues. V was clipped by 7 bases and J by 0 bases; unmatched bases: 5. From germline, CDR1 is MNHNS and CDR2 SASEGT. The CDR3 loop reads CASTKRESSYNEQFF. Written as DNA, the CDR3 is TGTGCCAGCACTAAGCGGGAGAGCTCCTACAATGAGCAGTTCTTC.

J is TRBJ1-2 and V is TRBV5-1, with TRBD1 identical over 10 bases. V was clipped by 3 bases and J by 2 bases; unmatched bases: 10. The CDR3 contains 17 residues. Germline V gene lookup returns CDR1 SGHRS and CDR2 YFSETQ. DNA of the CDR3: TGCGCCAGCAGCTCTCTCCCAGGGGGACAGGGGAACTATGGCTACACCTTC. Translation: CASSSLPGGQGNYGYTF.

CDR3: CASSGSGSRGETQYF. As DNA, the CDR3 is TGTGCCAGCAGCGGTAGCGGCTCAAGAGGAGAGACCCAGTACTTC. The rearrangement joins TRBV5-4 to TRBJ2-5, with a possible D match to TRBD2 (6 bases). Germline-derived CDR1 and CDR2 are SGHNT and YYREEE (reference sequence). This CDR3 spans 15 amino acids. V lost 4 bases and J lost 4, with 17 bases in between.

The V gene is TRBV6-5, the J gene TRBJ1-2, with 10 positions matching TRBD1. V shed 10 bases and J 2 bases; nucleotides not matched to a gene: 4. CDR3 size: 13 residues. Germline CDR1 reads MNHEY; CDR2 reads SVGAGI. The CDR3 coding sequence is TGTGCCACAAGGACAGGGGGAAACTATGGCTACACCTTC. This sequence encodes CATRTGGNYGYTF.

The chain joins TRBV7-9 to TRBJ2-5, with TRBD2 matching over 13 bases. Germline CDR1 SEHNR, CDR2 FQNEAQ (reference sequence). The CDR3 sequence is 15 residues long. J gave up 5 bases and V 2 bases, and 2 bases lay outside the gene matches. The CDR3 coding sequence is TGTGCCAGCAGCTTAACTAGCGGGAGGGCGGAGACCCAGTACTTC. This gives the protein CASSLTSGRAETQYF. The full variable domain, completed using reference TRBV7-9 and TRBJ2-5, is DTGVSQNPRHKITKRGQNVTFRCDPISEHNRLYWYRQTLGQGPEFLTYFQNEAQLEKSRLLSDRFSAERPKGSFSTLEIQRTEQGDSAMYLCASSLTSGRAETQYFGPGTRLLVL.

This rearrangement joins TRBV19 to TRBJ2-7, with D tentatively TRBD1 (5 bases). From germline, CDR1 is LNHDA and CDR2 SQIVND (reference sequence). This CDR3 region has 14 residues. V lost 5 bases and J 0 bases, leaving 11 bases between the germline ends. CDR3 in amino acids: CASSPLDSSYEQYF. The CDR3 DNA follows: TGTGCCAGTAGTCCACTCGACAGCTCCTACGAGCAGTACTTC.

For the CDR3, the DNA is TGTGCCAGTAGTATTCCGGGGGGCGAGACCCAGTACTTC. Translation gives CASSIPGGETQYF. The V call is TRBV19, the J call TRBJ2-5, with D possibly TRBD2 on 7 matching bases. The germline V gene has CDR1 LNHDA and CDR2 SQIVND (reference sequence). With 3 bases removed from V and 5 bases from J, the gap between germline ends came to 10 bases. The CDR3 is 13 residues long.

The chain uses TRBV28 and TRBJ2-7; D uncertain. V was trimmed by 6 bases and J by 2 bases, leaving 11 bases between them. CDR1 is MDHEN, CDR2 SYDVKM, per germline. This CDR3 has 13 residues. The CDR3 coding sequence is TGTGCCAGCAGACCCTATGTTACCTACGAGCAGTACTTC. It yields the protein CASRPYVTYEQYF.

CDR3 residues: CASRRGGSSQPQHF. Written as DNA, the CDR3 is TGTGCCAGCAGAAGGGGGGGGTCCAGCCAGCCCCAGCATTTT. The chain is built from TRBV27 and TRBJ1-5, with D possibly matching TRBD1 (6 bases). Germline CDR1 reads MNHEY; CDR2 reads SMNVEV (reference sequence). V was shortened by 6 bases and J by 7 bases, with 16 bases between the two germline ends. The CDR3 covers 14 residues.

The chain carries TRBV14 and TRBJ2-7; 8 bases match TRBD1. Germline assignment: CDR1 SGHDN and CDR2 FVKESK. The trim removed 4 bases at V and 4 bases at J, leaving 3 bases unmatched. This CDR3 has 13 residues. In nucleotides, the CDR3 is TGTGCCAGCAGCCCCGGGACAGGATACGAGCAGTACTTC. As protein: CASSPGTGYEQYF. The full variable domain, rest sourced from reference TRBV14 and TRBJ2-7, is EAGVTQFPSHSVIEKGQTVTLRCDPISGHDNLYWYRRVMGKEIKFLLHFVKESKQDESGMPNNRFLAERTGGTYSTLKVQPAELEDSGVYFCASSPGTGYEQYFGPGTRLTVT.

V is TRBV4-1 and J is TRBJ2-3, with 11 bases that match TRBD2. J was trimmed by 3 bases and V by 0 bases; bases with no gene match: 2. The germline V gene has CDR1 MGHRA and CDR2 YSYEKL. This CDR3 is built from 16 residues. CDR3 in amino acids: CASSQDLAGGTDTQYF. CDR3 DNA: TGCGCCAGCAGCCAAGATCTAGCGGGAGGTACAGATACGCAGTATTTT.

The J gene is TRBJ2-6, the V gene TRBV30, with D maybe TRBD1 (5 bases). This CDR3 comprises 16 residues. Germline-derived CDR1 and CDR2 are GTSNPN and SVGIG (reference sequence). V was trimmed by 4 bases and J by 0 bases, leaving 13 bases between them. This CDR3 reads CAWTTGTYSGANVLTF. CDR3 in DNA: TGTGCCTGGACCACAGGAACCTACTCTGGGGCCAACGTCCTGACTTTC.

This clone occurred once. The chain recombines TRBV28 with TRBJ1-4; a weak D match, TRBD1 (6 bases). V lost 2 bases and J 4 bases, leaving 11 bases between the germline ends. The CDR3 loop spans 15 amino acids. Germline CDR1 is MDHEN and CDR2 is SYDVKM. The CDR3 nucleotides are TGTGCCAGCAGTTTAGCAGGGGCGGATAATGAAAAACTGTTTTTT. This codes for CASSLAGADNEKLFF.

CDR3 amino acids: CASSWDNHYEQYF. The CDR3 DNA reads TGTGCCAGCAGCTGGGACAACCACTACGAGCAGTACTTC. J is TRBJ2-7 and V is TRBV7-9, with D perhaps TRBD1 (6 bases). Deletions cut 4 bases from V and 3 bases from J, with 10 bases between. CDR3 length: 13 amino acids. CDR1 and CDR2 (germline): SEHNR, FQNEAQ (reference sequence). The full variable domain, completed using reference TRBV7-9 and TRBJ2-7, is DTGVSQNPRHKITKRGQNVTFRCDPISEHNRLYWYRQTLGQGPEFLTYFQNEAQLEKSRLLSDRFSAERPKGSFSTLEIQRTEQGDSAMYLCASSWDNHYEQYFGPGTRLTVT.

The chain joins TRBV18 to TRBJ2-2, with TRBD2 identical over 10 bases. V trimming: 0 bases; J trimming: 3 bases; junction bases outside the gene matches: 1. Germline CDR1 is KGHSH and CDR2 is LQKENI. The CDR3 length is 16 residues. The CDR3 loop reads CASSPPTSGYTGELFF. The CDR3 DNA sequence: TGTGCCAGCTCACCACCGACTAGCGGGTACACCGGGGAGCTGTTTTTT.

The rearrangement joins TRBV9 to TRBJ2-2; 14 bases agree with TRBD2. J was trimmed by 6 bases and V by 0 bases; bases with no gene match: 4. The CDR3 contains 17 residues. CDR1 is SGDLS and CDR2 is YYNGEE in the germline V gene. As DNA, the CDR3 is TGTGCCAGCAGCGTAGGGGGACTAGCGGGAGACCCCGGGGAGCTGTTTTTT. Translated, it gives CASSVGGLAGDPGELFF. Full variable domain (rest looked up from reference TRBV9 and TRBJ2-2): DSGVTQTPKHLITATGQRVTLRCSPRSGDLSVYWYQQSLDQGLQFLIQYYNGEERAKGNILERFSAQQFPDLHSELNLSSLELGDSALYFCASSVGGLAGDPGELFFGEGSRLTVL.

This clone was found a few times. CDR3 nucleotides: TGTGCCAGTAGTTTGGGAGTTGCAACTAATGAAAAACTGTTTTTT. The encoded protein is CASSLGVATNEKLFF. This chain links TRBV19 with TRBJ1-4; no clear D gene. The germline V gene encodes CDR1 LNHDA and CDR2 SQIVND (reference sequence). The CDR3 has 15 amino acids. Trimming left V 5 bases short and J 0 bases short, with 10 bases between.

The chain carries TRBV6-5 and TRBJ2-1; D perhaps matches TRBD2 (5 bases). The CDR3 extends over 15 amino acids. Deletions cut 7 bases from V and 9 bases from J, with 22 bases between. Germline V lookup: CDR1 MNHEY, CDR2 SVGAGI. CDR3 amino acids: CASTKNRGSLGEQFF. The CDR3 DNA reads TGTGCCAGCACCAAAAATCGGGGATCTCTGGGTGAGCAGTTCTTC.

V and J are TRBV18 and TRBJ2-2, with 7 positions matching TRBD1. Germline loops: CDR1 KGHSH, CDR2 LQKENI. This CDR3 comprises 16 residues. V lost 4 bases, J lost 1 base, and 6 bases stayed unmatched. The CDR3 sequence is CASSQGATMNTGELFF. The CDR3 bases are TGTGCCAGCTCACAGGGGGCAACAATGAACACCGGGGAGCTGTTTTTT.

This clone was detected only a few times. The chain has TRBV28 and TRBJ1-3; 9 bases agree with TRBD1. Trimming at V came to 5 bases and at J to 6 bases, leaving 11 bases not matched to a gene. CDR3 length: 16 residues. CDR1 and CDR2 (germline): MDHEN, SYDVKM. The chain's CDR3 is CASSPGTGSSLNTIYF. CDR3 in DNA: TGTGCCAGCAGTCCCGGGACAGGGAGTAGTCTAAACACCATATATTTT.

This clone has more than one count but fewer than ten. The chain uses TRBV5-1 and TRBJ2-1; D is possibly TRBD2 (6 bases). The CDR3 is 16 amino acids. Germline assignment: CDR1 SGHRS and CDR2 YFSETQ. Trimming left V 1 base short and J 3 bases short, with 14 bases between. CDR3 sequence reads: CASSLRQGRFYNEQFF. The CDR3 DNA reads as TGCGCCAGCAGCTTGAGGCAAGGGAGGTTCTACAATGAGCAGTTCTTC. The full variable domain, rest sourced from reference TRBV5-1 and TRBJ2-1, is KAGVTQTPRYLIKTRGQQVTLSCSPISGHRSVSWYQQTPGQGLQFLFEYFSETQRNKGNFPGRFSGRQFSNSRSEMNVSTLELGDSALYLCASSLRQGRFYNEQFFGPGTRLTVL.

The chain recombines TRBV18 with TRBJ2-1; the D is unclear. The CDR3 covers 17 residues. Germline CDR1 reads KGHSH; CDR2 reads LQKENI. Trimming removed 5 bases at V and 4 bases at J, with 21 bases between. CDR3 DNA: TGTGCCAGCTCAGACTTCGATTCAGCGCAACTTTACAATGAGCAGTTCTTC. Translated, it gives CASSDFDSAQLYNEQFF.

This clone was picked up a small number of times. This rearrangement joins TRBV6-5 to TRBJ2-5; tentatively, D is TRBD2 (6 bases). V was pared by 2 bases and J by 5 bases, with 9 bases between. The CDR3 is 13 amino acids. Looked up from germline, CDR1 is MNHEY and CDR2 is SVGAGI. CDR3 amino acids: CASSYRGRETQYF. Here the CDR3 DNA reads TGTGCCAGCAGTTACCGGGGGAGGGAGACCCAGTACTTC.

This clone showed up just a few times. The chain joins TRBV27 to TRBJ2-3, with TRBD1 matching 9 bases. CDR1 and CDR2 from the germline V gene are MNHEY and SMNVEV (reference sequence). V trimming: 6 bases; J trimming: 3 bases; junction bases outside the gene matches: 13. This CDR3 spans 17 amino acids. CDR3 sequence (DNA): TGTGCCAGCAGCTCTCCCGGGGGACAGGGAGGGACAGATACGCAGTATTTT. This translates into CASSSPGGQGGTDTQYF.